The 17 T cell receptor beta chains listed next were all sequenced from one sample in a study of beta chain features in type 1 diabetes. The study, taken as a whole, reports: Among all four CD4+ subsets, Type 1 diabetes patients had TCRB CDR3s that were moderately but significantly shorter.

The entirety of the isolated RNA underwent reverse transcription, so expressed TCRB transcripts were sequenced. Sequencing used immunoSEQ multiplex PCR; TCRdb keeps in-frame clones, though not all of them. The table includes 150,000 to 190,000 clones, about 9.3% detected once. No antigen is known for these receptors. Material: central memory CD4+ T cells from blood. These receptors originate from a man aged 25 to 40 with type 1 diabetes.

The CDR3 sequence is CASSVADNTEAFF. The CDR3 DNA is TGTGCCAGCAGTGTCGCGGATAACACTGAAGCTTTCTTT. This rearrangement joins TRBV2 to TRBJ1-1; D uncertain. Trimming left V 4 bases short and J 2 bases short, with 8 bases between. The CDR3 length is 13 residues. Looked up from germline, CDR1 is SNHLY and CDR2 is FYNNEI.

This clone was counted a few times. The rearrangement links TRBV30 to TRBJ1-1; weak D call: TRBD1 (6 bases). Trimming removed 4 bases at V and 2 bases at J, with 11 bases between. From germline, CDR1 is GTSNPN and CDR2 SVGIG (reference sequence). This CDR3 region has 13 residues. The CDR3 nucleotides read TGTGCCTGGACTAGGGGGACCAACACTGAAGCTTTCTTT. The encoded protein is CAWTRGTNTEAFF. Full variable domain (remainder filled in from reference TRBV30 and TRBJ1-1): SQTIHQWPATLVQPVGSPLSLECTVEGTSNPNLYWYRQAAGRGLQLLFYSVGIGQISSEVPQNLSASRPQDRQFILSSKKLLLSDSGFYLCAWTRGTNTEAFFGQGTRLTVV.

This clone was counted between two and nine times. CDR3 loop: CASSLARGLAGAQAKNIQYF. CDR3 sequence (DNA): TGTGCCAGCAGCTTAGCTCGGGGACTAGCGGGAGCCCAGGCCAAAAACATTCAGTACTTC. The rearrangement links TRBV7-2 to TRBJ2-4, with 14 nucleotides matching TRBD2. The CDR3 contains 20 residues. CDR1 and CDR2 from the germline V gene are SGHTA and FQGNSA. The J segment lost 1 base and the V segment lost 0 bases, leaving 8 bases of the junction unmatched.

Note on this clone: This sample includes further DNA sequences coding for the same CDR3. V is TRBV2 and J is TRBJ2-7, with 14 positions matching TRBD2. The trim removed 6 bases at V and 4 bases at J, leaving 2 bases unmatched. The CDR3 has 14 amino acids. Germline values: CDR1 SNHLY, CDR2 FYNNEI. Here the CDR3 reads CASRGTSGGYEQYF. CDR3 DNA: TGTGCCAGCAGGGGGACTAGCGGGGGTTACGAGCAGTACTTC.

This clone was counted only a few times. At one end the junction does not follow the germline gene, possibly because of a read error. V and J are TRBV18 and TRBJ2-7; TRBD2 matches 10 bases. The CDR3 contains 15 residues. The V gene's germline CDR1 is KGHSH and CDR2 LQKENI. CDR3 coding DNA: TGTGCCAGCTCAGCACCGGGACTAGCGATCCACGAGCAGTACTTC. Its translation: CASSAPGLAIHEQYF.

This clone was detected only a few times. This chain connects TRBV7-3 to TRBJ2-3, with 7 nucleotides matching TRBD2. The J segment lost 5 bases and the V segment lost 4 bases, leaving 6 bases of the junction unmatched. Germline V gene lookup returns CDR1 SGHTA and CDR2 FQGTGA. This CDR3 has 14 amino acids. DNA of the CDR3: TGTGCCAGCAGCTCTGGACTAGGAAGAGATACGCAGTATTTT. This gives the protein CASSSGLGRDTQYF.

The CDR3 protein is CASSSGQGAEQYF. The CDR3 DNA sequence: TGTGCCAGCAGCTCCGGACAGGGCGCCGAGCAGTACTTC. This chain uses TRBV11-3 with TRBJ2-7, with 8 bases lining up with TRBD1. J gave up 6 bases and V 4 bases, and 5 bases lay outside the gene matches. CDR1 is SGHNT, CDR2 YENEEA, per germline. This CDR3 is built from 13 residues.

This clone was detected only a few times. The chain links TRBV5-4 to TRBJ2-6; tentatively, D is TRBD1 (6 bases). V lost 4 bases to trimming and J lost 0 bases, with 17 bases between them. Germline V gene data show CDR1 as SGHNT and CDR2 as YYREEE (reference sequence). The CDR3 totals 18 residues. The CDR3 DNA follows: TGTGCCAGCAGCCCCCCTGGGACACCTATCTCTGGGGCCAACGTCCTGACTTTC. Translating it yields CASSPPGTPISGANVLTF.

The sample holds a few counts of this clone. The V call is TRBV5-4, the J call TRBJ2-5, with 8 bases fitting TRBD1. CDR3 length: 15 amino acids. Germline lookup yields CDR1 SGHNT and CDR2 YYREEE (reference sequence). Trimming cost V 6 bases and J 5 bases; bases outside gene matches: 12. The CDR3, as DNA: TGTGCCAGCATCCATCAGGGGGCTAGCAGGGAGACCCAGTACTTC. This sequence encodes CASIHQGASRETQYF.

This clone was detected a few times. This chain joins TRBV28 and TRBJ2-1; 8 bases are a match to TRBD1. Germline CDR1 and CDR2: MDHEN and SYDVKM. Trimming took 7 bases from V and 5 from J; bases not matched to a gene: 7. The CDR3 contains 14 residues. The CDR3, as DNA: TGTGCCAGCACCCCGGGGGACAGGAACAATGAGCAGTTCTTC. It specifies CASTPGDRNNEQFF.

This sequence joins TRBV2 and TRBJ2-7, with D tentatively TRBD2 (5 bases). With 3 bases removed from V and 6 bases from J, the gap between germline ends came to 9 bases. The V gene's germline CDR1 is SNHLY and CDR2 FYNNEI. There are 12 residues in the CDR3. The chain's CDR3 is CASSDLSGEQYF. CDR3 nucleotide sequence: TGTGCCAGCAGTGATTTAAGCGGCGAGCAGTACTTC.

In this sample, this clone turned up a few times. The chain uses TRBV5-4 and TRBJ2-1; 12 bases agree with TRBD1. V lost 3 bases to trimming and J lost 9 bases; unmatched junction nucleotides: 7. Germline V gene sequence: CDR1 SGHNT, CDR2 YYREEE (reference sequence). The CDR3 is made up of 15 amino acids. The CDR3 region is CASSYTGTGGREQFF. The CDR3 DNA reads TGTGCCAGCAGCTATACCGGGACAGGGGGCCGTGAGCAGTTCTTC. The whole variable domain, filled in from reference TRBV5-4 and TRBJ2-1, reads ETGVTQSPTHLIKTRGQQVTLRCSSQSGHNTVSWYQQALGQGPQFIFQYYREEENGRGNFPPRFSGLQFPNYSSELNVNALELDDSALYLCASSYTGTGGREQFFGPGTRLTVL.

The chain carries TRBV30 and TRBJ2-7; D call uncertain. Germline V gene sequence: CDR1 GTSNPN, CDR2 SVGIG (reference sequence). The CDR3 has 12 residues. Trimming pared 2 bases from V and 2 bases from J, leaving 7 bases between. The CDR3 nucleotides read TGTGCCTGGAGTATTCTTACCTACGAGCAGTACTTC. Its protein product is CAWSILTYEQYF.

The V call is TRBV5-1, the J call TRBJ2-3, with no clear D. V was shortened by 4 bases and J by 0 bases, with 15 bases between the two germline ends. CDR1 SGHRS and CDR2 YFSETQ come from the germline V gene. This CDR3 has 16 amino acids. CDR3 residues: CASSPIRLASTDTQYF. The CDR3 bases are TGCGCCAGCAGCCCGATCCGACTCGCTAGCACAGATACGCAGTATTTT.

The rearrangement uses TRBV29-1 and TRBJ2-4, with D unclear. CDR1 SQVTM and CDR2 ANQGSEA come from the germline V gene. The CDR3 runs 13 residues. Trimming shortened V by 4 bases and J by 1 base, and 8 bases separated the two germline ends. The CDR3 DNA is TGCAGCGTTGCTGAGCGCGCCAAAAACATTCAGTACTTC. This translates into CSVAERAKNIQYF.

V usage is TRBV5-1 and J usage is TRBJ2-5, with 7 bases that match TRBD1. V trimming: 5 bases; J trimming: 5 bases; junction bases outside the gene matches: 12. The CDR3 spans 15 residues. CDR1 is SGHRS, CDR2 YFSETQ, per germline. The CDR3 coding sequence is TGCGCCAGCAGAAGACAGGGAGATTTCGGGGAGACCCAGTACTTC. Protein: CASRRQGDFGETQYF. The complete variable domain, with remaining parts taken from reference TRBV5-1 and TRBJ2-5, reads KAGVTQTPRYLIKTRGQQVTLSCSPISGHRSVSWYQQTPGQGLQFLFEYFSETQRNKGNFPGRFSGRQFSNSRSEMNVSTLELGDSALYLCASRRQGDFGETQYFGPGTRLLVL.

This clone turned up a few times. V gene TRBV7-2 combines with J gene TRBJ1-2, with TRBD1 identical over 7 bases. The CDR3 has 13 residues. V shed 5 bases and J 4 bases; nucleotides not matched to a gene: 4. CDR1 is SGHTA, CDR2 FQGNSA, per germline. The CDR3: CASSQGQAYGYTF. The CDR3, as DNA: TGTGCCAGCAGCCAAGGACAGGCCTATGGCTACACCTTC.